The sequence of this T cell receptor beta chain was determined in a study of blood T cell repertoires in COVID-19. The V gene lost 6 bases and the J gene lost 6 bases, with 18 bases spanning the gap. This CDR3 is built from 14 residues. The germline CDR1 and CDR2 sequences are MDHEN and SYDVKM. Using immunoSEQ multiplex PCR, the repertoire was profiled, and TCRdb retains in-frame clones only, with some absent. The data hold about 280,000 clones, with around nine tenths observed a single time. The TCR sequence derives from a man in his forties with active or convalescent COVID-19. Sequencing was performed on peripheral blood. The chain recombines TRBV28 with TRBJ2-7; D may be TRBD2 (6 bases). The CDR3 protein is CASSSPRSGGEQYF. DNA for the CDR3: TGTGCCAGCAGCTCTCCCAGGTCCGGGGGCGAGCAGTACTTC.